These T cell receptor beta chains were read from a single sample in a study of early T cells in non-severe SARS-CoV-2 infection. TCRdb reprocessed the 5' RACE reads via MiXCR and lists one record per CDR3 protein. There are 60,000 or so distinct CDR3 sequences in the sample; roughly an eighth occur only once, and around 4.6% lies in the top ten. Material for sequencing was whole blood. The receptors stem from an adult who was a healthcare worker with PCR-confirmed SARS-CoV-2 infection or an uninfected control (not recorded which). The CDR3 runs from the conserved cysteine through the conserved F or W. A D gene is named only where the DNA matches it firmly. Clone size, where shown, is once, few, many, or a class for clones that have expanded.

j_call clone_size v_call cdr3_length d_call cdr3_nt cdr3_aa
TRBJ1-1 many TRBV29-1 11 NA TGCAGCGTTAGGCCGCAGGCTGAAGCTTTCTTT CSVRPQAEAFF
TRBJ2-1 many TRBV15 17 TRBD2 TGTGCCACCAGCAGAGATGTAACGACTAGCGGGAGGAATGAGCAGTTCTTC CATSRDVTTSGRNEQFF
TRBJ2-5 many TRBV7-3 13 NA TGTGCGAGAAAGCGGGTTCCCAAGGGGACCCAGTACTTC CARKRVPKGTQYF
TRBJ2-7 NA TRBV12-3/TRBV12-4 15 NA TGTGCCAGCAGTCTTGGGTGGGAAAGCTCCTACGAGCAGTACTTC CASSLGWESSYEQYF
TRBJ2-5 NA TRBV7-9 16 TRBD2 TGTGCCAGCAGCTTTGGACTAGCCTTAAACCAAGAGACCCAGTACTTC CASSFGLALNQETQYF
TRBJ1-3 NA TRBV5-1 14 NA TGCGCCAGCAGCCCGGGACCCTCTGGAAACACCATATATTTT CASSPGPSGNTIYF
TRBJ2-7 many TRBV5-1 14 TRBD2 TGCGCCAGCAGCTCTAGCGGGAGCGCCCACGAGCAGTACTTC CASSSSGSAHEQYF
TRBJ2-7 many TRBV5-4 14 NA TGTGCCAGCAGCTCCGCAGGGGGGACTGACGAGCAGTACTTC CASSSAGGTDEQYF
TRBJ2-2 many TRBV7-6 14 NA TGTGCCAGCAGCTTAGCCCCCGACACCGGGGAGCTGTTTTTT CASSLAPDTGELFF
TRBJ1-2 many TRBV28 12 NA TGTGCCAGCAGTTTGGATTTCAGGGGCTACACCTTC CASSLDFRGYTF
TRBJ2-1 NA TRBV19 14 NA TGTGCCAGTAGTATCCTCCTCCAGGGGAATGAGCAGTTCTTC CASSILLQGNEQFF
TRBJ2-7 many TRBV4-3 15 TRBD1 TGCGCCAGCAGCCAAGGACAGGGGGGCATCTACGAGCAGTACTTC CASSQGQGGIYEQYF
TRBJ2-1 NA TRBV11-2 15 NA TGTGCCAGCAGCCCCTGGGGACTCTCGAACAATGAGCAGTTCTTC CASSPWGLSNNEQFF
TRBJ2-7 NA TRBV20-1 11 NA TGCAGTGCCGTTAGGAAGGTCGAGCAGTACTTC CSAVRKVEQYF
TRBJ2-7 few TRBV7-9 13 NA TGTGCCAGCAGCTTTGACACACAGGGTTTACAGTACTTC CASSFDTQGLQYF
TRBJ1-2 many TRBV7-2 13 TRBD1 TGTGCCAGCAGCTCTTACGACAGGGCTGGCTACACCTTC CASSSYDRAGYTF
TRBJ2-2 NA TRBV3-1 14 NA TGTGCCAGCAGCCCAGGCCAGTCCACCGGGGAGCTGTTTTTT CASSPGQSTGELFF
TRBJ2-1 medium-sized TRBV10-3 13 NA TGTGCCATGAGGACCGATGCCTACAATGAGCAGTTCTTC CAMRTDAYNEQFF
TRBJ1-1 many TRBV7-9 13 TRBD1 TGTGCCAGCAACGGATACAGGGGTGGCGAAGCTTTCTTT CASNGYRGGEAFF
TRBJ2-7 many TRBV10-3 13 TRBD1 TGTGCCAGCCAGGACAGGGTTGGCTACGAGCAGTACTTC CASQDRVGYEQYF
TRBJ1-5 NA TRBV12-3/TRBV12-4 15 NA TGTGCCAGCAGTTTAGCAGGACGGAACAATCAGCCCCAGCATTTT CASSLAGRNNQPQHF
TRBJ2-2 NA TRBV6-5 15 TRBD1 TGTGCCAGCAGCCCCGGACAGGCGAGAACCGGGGAGCTGTTTTTT CASSPGQARTGELFF
TRBJ2-2 few TRBV7-3 14 NA TGTGCCAGCAGGCCTAGCGTTAACACCGGGGAGCTGTTTTTT CASRPSVNTGELFF
TRBJ1-2 NA TRBV5-1 14 TRBD1 TGCGCCAGCAGCTTGGGGGACAGGCCCTATGGCTACACCTTC CASSLGDRPYGYTF
TRBJ1-1 NA TRBV29-1 11 NA TGCAGCGGGTGGATAGACACTGAAGCTTTCTTT CSGWIDTEAFF
TRBJ2-2 NA TRBV7-9 14 TRBD1 TGTGCCAGCAGCCCTGGACAGGGTTCCGGGGAGCTGTTTTTT CASSPGQGSGELFF
TRBJ1-6 few TRBV20-1 12 NA TGCAGTGTCGTAACTAGTGGATCACCCCTCCACTTT CSVVTSGSPLHF
TRBJ2-1 many TRBV7-8 16 NA TGTGCCAGCAGCTTCCCGCAGGGTACGGCGTACAATGAGCAGTTCTTC CASSFPQGTAYNEQFF
TRBJ2-7 many TRBV4-1 14 NA TGCGCCAGCAGCTACCCGGGACAAACCTACGAGCAGTACTTC CASSYPGQTYEQYF
TRBJ1-5 NA TRBV6-6 14 NA TGTGCCAGCAGTTACTCACAGGAAGGCCAGCCCCAGCATTTT CASSYSQEGQPQHF
TRBJ2-1 NA TRBV6-1 14 NA TGTGCCAGCAGTTGGGCGGGTGCAGGAAATGAGCAGTTCTTC CASSWAGAGNEQFF
TRBJ1-5 many TRBV4-2 16 TRBD1 TGTGCCAGCAGCCCGGGACAGGGGGCGGGGTCTGGGCCCCAGCATTTT CASSPGQGAGSGPQHF
TRBJ2-7 few TRBV12-3/TRBV12-4 14 TRBD2 TGTGCCAGCAGTCGCCCAGCGGGAGTCTACGAGCAGTACTTC CASSRPAGVYEQYF
TRBJ2-1 few TRBV7-2 14 NA TGTGCCAGCAGCACCACCCTAAAGCCGGATGAGCAGTTCTTC CASSTTLKPDEQFF
TRBJ2-1 few TRBV12-3/TRBV12-4 15 NA TGTGCCAGCAGTTTTTCAGGAACTCTCTACAATGAGCAGTTCTTC CASSFSGTLYNEQFF
TRBJ2-3 NA TRBV5-5 14 NA TGTGCCAGCAGGGAGGGTTGGAGCACAGATACGCAGTATTTT CASREGWSTDTQYF
TRBJ1-1 many TRBV12-3/TRBV12-4 14 NA TGTGCCAGCGTTATGTCCCAGGGGAGTACTGAAGCTTTCTTT CASVMSQGSTEAFF
TRBJ1-1 many TRBV20-1 10 NA TGCAGTGCTGTTGACACTGAAGCTTTCTTT CSAVDTEAFF
TRBJ1-1 many TRBV6-2/TRBV6-3 16 TRBD1 TGTGCCAGCAGCCTACCGACAGGGACGGCGAACACTGAAGCTTTCTTT CASSLPTGTANTEAFF